Listed here is a single TCR beta chain. What it binds is not known. The data derive from a study of T cell repertoires in cytomegalovirus infection. One entry per CDR3 protein, called by TCRdb with MiXCR from the reads. The table has fewer than 850,000 distinct CDR3 sequences, roughly 29% seen once; the top ten hold around 14%. V was pared by 4 bases and J by 7 bases, with 7 bases of the junction left unmatched. In germline, CDR1 is SEHNR, CDR2 FQNEAQ (reference sequence). This CDR3 comprises 15 residues. The genes are TRBV7-9 and TRBJ2-1, with 10 bases matching TRBD1. Sequencing used cultured CD8+ T cells from PBMCs, obtained from culture after CMV antigen stimulation. The sequence was obtained from a human donor in good health (CMV status not recorded). Some clones in this sample may be carry-over from other donors' samples. CDR3 protein: CASSSPGQGPNEQFF. The CDR3 DNA reads as TGTGCCAGCAGCTCGCCGGGACAGGGGCCGAATGAGCAGTTCTTC.